The entry below describes one T cell receptor beta chain. The sample belongs to a study of blood T cell repertoires in COVID-19. In the original processing: For nucleated cells, counts were estimated from reference gene primer amplification. Sequenced by immunoSEQ multiplex PCR; TCRdb stores in-frame clones only, minus some. V, J and clone size are taken as reported in that table, and D and trimming were inferred from the DNA itself. The sample carries tens of thousands of clones, over 70% recorded once. Losses at the gene ends were 3 bases for V and 4 bases for J; bases not matched to a gene: 10. Germline lookup yields CDR1 DFQATT and CDR2 SNEGSKA (reference sequence). CDR3 length: 17 residues.

Sequencing was performed on peripheral blood. The chain uses TRBV20-1 and TRBJ2-1; 12 bases fit TRBD2. The receptor's source is a human donor in a cohort sampled during active COVID-19. CDR3 protein: CSASLASGGDYYNEQFF. The CDR3 nucleotides are TGCAGTGCTAGTTTGGCTAGCGGGGGGGACTATTACAATGAGCAGTTCTTC.